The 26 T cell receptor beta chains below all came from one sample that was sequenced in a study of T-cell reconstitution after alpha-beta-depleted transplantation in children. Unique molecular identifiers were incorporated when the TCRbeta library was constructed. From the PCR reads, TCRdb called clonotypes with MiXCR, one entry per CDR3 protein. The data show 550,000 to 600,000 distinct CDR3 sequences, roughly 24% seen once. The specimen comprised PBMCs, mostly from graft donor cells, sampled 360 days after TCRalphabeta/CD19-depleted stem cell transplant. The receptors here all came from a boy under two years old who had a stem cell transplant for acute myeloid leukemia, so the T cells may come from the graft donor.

The CDR3 coding sequence is TGTGCCAGCAGTTTGATAGCGGGGGCTACCAATGAGCAGTTCTTC. Residues: CASSLIAGATNEQFF. The rearrangement joins TRBV6-5 to TRBJ2-1; TRBD2 matches 9 bases. Germline V lookup: CDR1 MNHEY, CDR2 SVGAGI. With V trimmed by 4 bases and J by 6 bases, 7 bases remained unmatched. The length of the CDR3 is 15 residues.

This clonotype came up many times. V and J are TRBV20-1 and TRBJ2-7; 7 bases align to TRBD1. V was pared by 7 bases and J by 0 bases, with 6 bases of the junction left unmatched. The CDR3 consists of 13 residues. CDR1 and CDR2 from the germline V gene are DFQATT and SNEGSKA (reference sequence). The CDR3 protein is CSVGQASSYEQYF. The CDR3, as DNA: TGCAGTGTCGGACAGGCGAGCTCCTACGAGCAGTACTTC.

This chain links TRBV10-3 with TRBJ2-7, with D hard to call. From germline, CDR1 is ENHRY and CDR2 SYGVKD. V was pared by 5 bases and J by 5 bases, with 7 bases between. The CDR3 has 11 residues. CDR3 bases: TGTGCCATCAGTCAGCTCAACGAGCAGTACTTC. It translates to CAISQLNEQYF.

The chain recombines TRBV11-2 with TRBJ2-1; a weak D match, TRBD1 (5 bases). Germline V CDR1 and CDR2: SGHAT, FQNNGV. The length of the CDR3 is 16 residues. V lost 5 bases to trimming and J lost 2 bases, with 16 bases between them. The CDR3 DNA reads TGTGCCAGCAGCCCCCTACACACACAGGCCTACAATGAGCAGTTCTTC. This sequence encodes CASSPLHTQAYNEQFF.

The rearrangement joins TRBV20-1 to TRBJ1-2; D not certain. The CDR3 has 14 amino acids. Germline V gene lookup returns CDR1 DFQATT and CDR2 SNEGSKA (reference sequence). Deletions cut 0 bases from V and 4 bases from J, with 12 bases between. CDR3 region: CSARDPDGPYGYTF. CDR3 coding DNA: TGCAGTGCTAGAGACCCGGACGGACCCTATGGCTACACCTTC.

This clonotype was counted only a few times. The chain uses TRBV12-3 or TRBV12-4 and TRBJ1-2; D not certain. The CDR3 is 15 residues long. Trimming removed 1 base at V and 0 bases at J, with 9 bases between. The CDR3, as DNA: TGTGCCAGCAGTTTAGGCCCTCAGGCTAACTATGGCTACACCTTC. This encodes CASSLGPQANYGYTF.

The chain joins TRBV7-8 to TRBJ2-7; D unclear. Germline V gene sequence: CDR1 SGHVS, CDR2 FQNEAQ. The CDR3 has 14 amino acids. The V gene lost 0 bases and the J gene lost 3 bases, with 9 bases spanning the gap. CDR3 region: CASSLAPRSYEQYV. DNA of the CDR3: TGTGCCAGCAGCTTAGCGCCCAGGAGCTACGAGCAGTACGTC.

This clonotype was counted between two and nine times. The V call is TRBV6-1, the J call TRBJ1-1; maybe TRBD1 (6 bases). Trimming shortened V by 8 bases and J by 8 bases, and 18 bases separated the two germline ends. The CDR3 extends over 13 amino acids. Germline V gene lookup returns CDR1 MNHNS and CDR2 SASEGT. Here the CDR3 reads CASRTRGGIEAFF. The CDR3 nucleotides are TGTGCCAGCCGAACGAGGGGGGGAATCGAAGCTTTCTTT.

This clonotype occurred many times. The CDR3 region is CASSQGPSGTQYF. The CDR3 DNA sequence: TGTGCCAGCAGCCAAGGCCCAAGTGGGACCCAGTACTTC. This rearrangement joins TRBV3-1 to TRBJ2-5; D gene unclear. V lost 1 base, J lost 7 bases, and 10 bases lay in between. The CDR3 spans 13 residues. The germline CDR1 and CDR2 sequences are LGHDT and YNNKEL (reference sequence).

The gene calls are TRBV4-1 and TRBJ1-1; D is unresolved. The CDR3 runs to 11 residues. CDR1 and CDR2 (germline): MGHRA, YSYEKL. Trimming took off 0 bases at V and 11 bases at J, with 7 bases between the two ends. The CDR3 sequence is CASSQDLTAFF. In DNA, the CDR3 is TGCGCCAGCAGCCAAGATCTCACGGCTTTCTTT.

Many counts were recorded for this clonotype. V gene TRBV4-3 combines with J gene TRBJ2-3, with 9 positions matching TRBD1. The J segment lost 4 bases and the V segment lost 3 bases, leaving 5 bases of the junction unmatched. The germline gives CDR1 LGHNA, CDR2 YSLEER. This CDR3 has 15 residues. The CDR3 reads CASSQRGTGPDTQYF. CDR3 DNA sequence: TGCGCCAGCAGCCAGAGGGGGACAGGGCCAGATACGCAGTATTTT.

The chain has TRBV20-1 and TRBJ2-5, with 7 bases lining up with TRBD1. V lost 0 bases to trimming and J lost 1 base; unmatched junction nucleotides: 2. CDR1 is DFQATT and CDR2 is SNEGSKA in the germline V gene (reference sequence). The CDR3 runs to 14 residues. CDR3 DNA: TGCAGTGCTAGAGAGGACAGGATCCAAGAGACCCAGTACTTC. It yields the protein CSAREDRIQETQYF.

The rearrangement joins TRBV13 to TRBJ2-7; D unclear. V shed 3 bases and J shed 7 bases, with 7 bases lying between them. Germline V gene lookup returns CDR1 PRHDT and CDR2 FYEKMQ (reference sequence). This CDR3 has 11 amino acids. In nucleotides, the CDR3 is TGTGCCAGCAGCTTGGACGGAGAGCAGTACGTC. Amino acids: CASSLDGEQYV.

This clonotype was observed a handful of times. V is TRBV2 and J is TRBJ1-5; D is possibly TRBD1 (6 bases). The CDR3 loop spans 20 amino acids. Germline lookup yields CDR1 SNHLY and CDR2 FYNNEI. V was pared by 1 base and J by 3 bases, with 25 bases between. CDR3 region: CASSEGLSRDKGLLNQPQHF. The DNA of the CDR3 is TGTGCCAGCAGTGAAGGGCTCTCCCGGGACAAAGGCCTACTCAATCAGCCCCAGCATTTT. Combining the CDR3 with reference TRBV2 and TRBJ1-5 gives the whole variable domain EPEVTQTPSHQVTQMGQEVILRCVPISNHLYFYWYRQILGQKVEFLVSFYNNEISEKSEIFDDQFSVERPDGSNFTLKIRSTKLEDSAMYFCASSEGLSRDKGLLNQPQHFGDGTRLSIL.

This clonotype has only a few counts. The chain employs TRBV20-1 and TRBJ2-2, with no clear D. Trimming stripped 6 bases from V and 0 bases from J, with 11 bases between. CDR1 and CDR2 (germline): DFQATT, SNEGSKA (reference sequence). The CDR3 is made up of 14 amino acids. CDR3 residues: CSAPVGSNTGELFF. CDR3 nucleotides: TGCAGTGCCCCAGTAGGATCGAACACCGGGGAGCTGTTTTTT.

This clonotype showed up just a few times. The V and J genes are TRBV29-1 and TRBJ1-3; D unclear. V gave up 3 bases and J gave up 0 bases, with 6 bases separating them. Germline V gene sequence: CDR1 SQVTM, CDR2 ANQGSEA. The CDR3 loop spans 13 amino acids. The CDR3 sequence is CSVESSSGNTIYF. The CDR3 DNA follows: TGCAGCGTTGAGAGCAGCTCTGGAAACACCATATATTTT.

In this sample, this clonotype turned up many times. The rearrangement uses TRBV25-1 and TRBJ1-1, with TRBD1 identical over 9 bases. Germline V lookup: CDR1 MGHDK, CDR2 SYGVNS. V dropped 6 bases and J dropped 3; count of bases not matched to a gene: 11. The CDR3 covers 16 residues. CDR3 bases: TGTGCCAGCAGCCCCTGGGGACAGGGAATCGACACTGAAGCTTTCTTT. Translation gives CASSPWGQGIDTEAFF. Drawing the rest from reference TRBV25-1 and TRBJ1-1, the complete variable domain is EADIYQTPRYLVIGTGKKITLECSQTMGHDKMYWYQQDPGMELHLIHYSYGVNSTEKGDLSSESTVSRIRTEHFPLTLESARPSHTSQYLCASSPWGQGIDTEAFFGQGTRLTVV.

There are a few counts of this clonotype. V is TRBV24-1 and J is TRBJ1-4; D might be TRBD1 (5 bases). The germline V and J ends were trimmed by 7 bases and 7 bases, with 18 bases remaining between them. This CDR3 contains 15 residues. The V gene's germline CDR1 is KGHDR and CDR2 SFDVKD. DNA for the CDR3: TGTGCCACCAGCGTCGGGCAGGGTCACCCTGAAAAACTGTTTTTT. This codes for CATSVGQGHPEKLFF.

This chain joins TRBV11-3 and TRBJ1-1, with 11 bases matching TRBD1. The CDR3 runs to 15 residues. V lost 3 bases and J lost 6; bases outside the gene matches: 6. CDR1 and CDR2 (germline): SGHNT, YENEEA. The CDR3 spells CASSLDRGLFAEAFF. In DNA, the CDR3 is TGTGCCAGCAGCTTGGACAGGGGGCTATTCGCTGAAGCTTTCTTT. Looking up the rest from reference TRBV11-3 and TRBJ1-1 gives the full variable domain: EAGVVQSPRYKIIEKKQPVAFWCNPISGHNTLYWYLQNLGQGPELLIRYENEEAVDDSQLPKDRFSAERLKGVDSTLKIQPAELGDSAVYLCASSLDRGLFAEAFFGQGTRLTVV.

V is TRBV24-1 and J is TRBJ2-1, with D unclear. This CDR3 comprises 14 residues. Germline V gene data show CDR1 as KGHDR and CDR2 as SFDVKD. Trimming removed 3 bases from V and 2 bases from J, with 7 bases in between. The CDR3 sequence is CATSDPDTYNEQFF. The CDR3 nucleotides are TGTGCCACCAGTGATCCCGACACCTACAATGAGCAGTTCTTC.

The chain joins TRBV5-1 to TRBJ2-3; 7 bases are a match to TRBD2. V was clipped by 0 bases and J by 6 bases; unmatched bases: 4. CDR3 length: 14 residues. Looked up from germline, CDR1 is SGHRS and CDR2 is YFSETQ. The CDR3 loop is CASSLGTREDTQYF. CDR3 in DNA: TGCGCCAGCAGCTTGGGGACTAGAGAGGATACGCAGTATTTT.

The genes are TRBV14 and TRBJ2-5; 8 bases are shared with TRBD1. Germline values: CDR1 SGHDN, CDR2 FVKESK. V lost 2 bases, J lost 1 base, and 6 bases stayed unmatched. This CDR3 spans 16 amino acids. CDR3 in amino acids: CASSQRTGLPQETQYF. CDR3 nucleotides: TGTGCCAGCAGCCAACGGACAGGGTTGCCCCAAGAGACCCAGTACTTC.

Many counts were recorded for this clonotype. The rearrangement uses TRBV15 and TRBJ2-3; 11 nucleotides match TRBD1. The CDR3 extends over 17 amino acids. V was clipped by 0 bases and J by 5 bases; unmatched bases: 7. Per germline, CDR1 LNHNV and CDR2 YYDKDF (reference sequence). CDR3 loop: CATSRDQWTGGLDTQYF. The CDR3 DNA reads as TGTGCCACCAGCAGAGATCAGTGGACAGGGGGCTTAGATACGCAGTATTTT.

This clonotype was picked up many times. The CDR3 DNA sequence: TGCAGTGCTAGAGTGCTAAGGGGGGTATCCACAGATACGCAGTATTTT. Protein: CSARVLRGVSTDTQYF. This chain joins TRBV20-1 and TRBJ2-3; tentatively, D is TRBD1 or TRBD2 (6 bases each). CDR3 length: 16 residues. V was trimmed by 1 base and J by 2 bases, leaving 16 bases between them. Germline CDR1 reads DFQATT; CDR2 reads SNEGSKA (reference sequence).

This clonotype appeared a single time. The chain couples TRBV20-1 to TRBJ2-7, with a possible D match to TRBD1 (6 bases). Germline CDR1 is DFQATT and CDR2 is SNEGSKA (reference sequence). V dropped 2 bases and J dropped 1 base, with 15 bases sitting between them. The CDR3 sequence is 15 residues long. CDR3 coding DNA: TGCAGTGCTAGACCTTCCGGGACACCTTCCTACGAGCAGTACTTC. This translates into CSARPSGTPSYEQYF.

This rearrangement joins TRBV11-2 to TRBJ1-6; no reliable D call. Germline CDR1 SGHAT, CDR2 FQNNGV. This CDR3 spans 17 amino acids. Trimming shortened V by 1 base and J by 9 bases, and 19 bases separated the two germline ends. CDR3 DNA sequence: TGTGCCAGCAGCTTAGGGATGGGAACGAAGTTAGGTTCACCCCTCCACTTT. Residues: CASSLGMGTKLGSPLHF.